This is a list of T cell receptor beta chains from one sample in a study of blood T cell repertoires in COVID-19. Clones were sequenced by immunoSEQ multiplex PCR, and TCRdb holds only the in-frame ones, with some missing. The sample includes approximately 240,000 clones, 75% to 85% of them seen just once. Sequences were obtained from peripheral blood. The source of these receptors is a human donor in a cohort sampled during active COVID-19. Both conserved end residues are part of each CDR3. The D gene is left open where the match is weak. Rows give clone size only sometimes, using once, few, many, or a class for an expanded clone.

>TRBJ2-7|TRBV5-1|TRBD2|.
CASSLGEGTLREQYF
TGCGCCAGCAGCTTGGGGGAGGGGACCCTTCGGGAGCAGTACTTC
>TRBJ2-3|TRBV10-3|TRBD2|.
CAISGTSGRETDTQYF
TGTGCCATCAGCGGGACTAGCGGGAGGGAAACAGATACGCAGTATTTT
>TRBJ2-7|TRBV5-1|TRBD2|.
CASSSGTSAEDF
TGCGCCAGCAGCTCCGGGACTAGCGCCGAGGACTTC
>TRBJ2-3|TRBV29-1|TRBD2|once
CSVRLADTQYF
TGCAGCGTTAGACTAGCTGATACGCAGTATTTT
>TRBJ2-7|TRBV7-6|TRBD1|.
CASSLGVGTELYEQYF
TGTGCCAGCAGCTTAGGAGTCGGGACAGAGTTATACGAGCAGTACTTC
>TRBJ2-1|TRBV14|.|.
CASSQERILALEDYNEQFF
TGTGCCAGCAGCCAAGAACGGATCCTAGCGCTGGAGGACTACAATGAGCAGTTCTTC
>TRBJ2-3|TRBV9|.|few
CASSVDRSHTDTQYF
TGTGCCAGCAGCGTAGACAGGAGCCACACAGATACGCAGTATTTT
>TRBJ2-3|TRBV5-1|.|once
CASSISGPRGDTQYF
TGCGCCAGCAGCATTAGCGGCCCGAGAGGAGATACGCAGTATTTT
>TRBJ2-3|TRBV5-1|TRBD1|.
CASSFQRDRGDTQYF
TGCGCCAGCAGCTTTCAGAGGGACAGGGGCGATACGCAGTATTTT
>TRBJ2-1|TRBV6-1|.|.
CASSERGYNEQFF
TGTGCCAGCAGTGAAAGGGGGTACAATGAGCAGTTCTTC
>TRBJ2-7|TRBV28|TRBD1|.
CASSPPGTGAYEQYF
TGTGCCAGCAGCCCACCCGGGACAGGGGCCTACGAGCAGTACTTC
>TRBJ1-1|TRBV4-2|.|.
CASSLMGARVGEAFF
TGTGCCAGCAGCCTAATGGGAGCCCGGGTGGGTGAAGCTTTCTTT
>TRBJ1-5|TRBV19|TRBD1|.
CASSIGQGGSQPQHF
TGTGCCAGTAGCATCGGACAGGGAGGAAGTCAGCCCCAGCATTTT
>TRBJ2-1|TRBV6-1|.|.
CASSELGASYNEQFF
TGTGCCAGCAGTGAACTGGGGGCCTCCTACAATGAGCAGTTCTTC
>TRBJ2-7|TRBV7-9|.|.
CASEEGAGYEQYF
TGTGCCAGTGAGGAGGGGGCAGGCTACGAGCAGTACTTC
>TRBJ1-5|TRBV11-2|.|.
CASSSTYDGDSNQPQHF
TGTGCCAGCAGTTCCACATATGACGGAGATAGCAATCAGCCCCAGCATTTT
>TRBJ2-7|TRBV6-1|.|.
CASSEGGRSYEQYF
TGTGCCAGCAGTGAAGGAGGCAGATCCTACGAGCAGTACTTC
>TRBJ1-4|TRBV9|.|.
CASSVGRQSNEKLFF
TGTGCCAGCAGCGTAGGGAGACAGTCTAATGAAAAACTGTTTTTT
>TRBJ2-1|TRBV10-3|TRBD2|.
CAISYPSGSYNEQFF
TGTGCCATCAGCTATCCTAGCGGCTCCTACAATGAGCAGTTCTTC
>TRBJ1-1|TRBV15|.|.
CATSSRMDIRAFF
TGTGCCACCAGCAGCCGAATGGACATACGAGCTTTCTTT